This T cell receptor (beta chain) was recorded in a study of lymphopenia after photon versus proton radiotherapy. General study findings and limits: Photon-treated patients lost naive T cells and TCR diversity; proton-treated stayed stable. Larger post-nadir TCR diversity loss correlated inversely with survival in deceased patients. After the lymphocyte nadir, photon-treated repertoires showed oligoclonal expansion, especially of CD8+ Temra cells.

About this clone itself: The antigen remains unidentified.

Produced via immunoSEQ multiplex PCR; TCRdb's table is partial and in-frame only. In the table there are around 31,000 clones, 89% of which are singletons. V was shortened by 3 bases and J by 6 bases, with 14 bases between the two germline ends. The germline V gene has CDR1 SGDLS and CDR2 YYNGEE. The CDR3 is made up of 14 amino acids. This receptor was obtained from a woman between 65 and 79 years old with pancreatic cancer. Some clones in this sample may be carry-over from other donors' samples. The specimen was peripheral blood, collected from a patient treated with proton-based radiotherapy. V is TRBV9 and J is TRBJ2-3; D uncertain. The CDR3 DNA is TGTGCCAGCAGCGAGAGAATAGTGCCGGATACGCAGTATTTT. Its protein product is CASSERIVPDTQYF.